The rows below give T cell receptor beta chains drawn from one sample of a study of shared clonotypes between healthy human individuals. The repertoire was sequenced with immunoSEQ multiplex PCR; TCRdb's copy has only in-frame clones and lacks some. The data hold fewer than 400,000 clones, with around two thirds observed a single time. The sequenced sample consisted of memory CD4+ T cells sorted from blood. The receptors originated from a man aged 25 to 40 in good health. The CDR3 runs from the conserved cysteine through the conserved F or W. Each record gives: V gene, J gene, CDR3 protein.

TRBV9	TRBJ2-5	CASSVDGTGVKETQYF
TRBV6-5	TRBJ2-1	CASSSRVGVHEQFF
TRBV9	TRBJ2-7	CASSVGQQGYEQYF
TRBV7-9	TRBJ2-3	CASSPPGLAATDTQYF
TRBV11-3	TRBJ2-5	CASSLAVGETQYF
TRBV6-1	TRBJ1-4	CASRTGGRKLFF
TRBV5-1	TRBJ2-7	CASSIGGQGKGGEQYF
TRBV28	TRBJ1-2	CASSSRQGARLFYGYTF
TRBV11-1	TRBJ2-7	CASSLAEDGYEQYF
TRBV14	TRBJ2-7	CASSHTTGGIDEQYF
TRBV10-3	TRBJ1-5	CAISEPPGQPQHF
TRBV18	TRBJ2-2	CASSPGTGHSGELFF
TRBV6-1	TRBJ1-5	CASSEGTGGRQPQHF
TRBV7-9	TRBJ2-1	CASSVGTSGSKSSYNEQFF
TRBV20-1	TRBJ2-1	CSARLVQEQFF
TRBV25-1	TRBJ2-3	CASSGTFGSVHGTDTQYF
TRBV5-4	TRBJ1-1	CASRQVGGEAFF
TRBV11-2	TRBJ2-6	CASSFGHGANVLTF
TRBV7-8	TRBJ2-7	CASRPRDRRPYEQYF
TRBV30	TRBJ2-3	CAWGRGSSSTDTQYF
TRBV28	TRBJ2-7	CASSRTTGTGPYEQYF
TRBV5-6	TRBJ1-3	CASSLGVLGNTIYF